These 14 T cell receptor beta chains were all obtained from the same sample, sequenced in a study of blood T cell repertoires in COVID-19. The data were produced by immunoSEQ multiplex PCR, yet TCRdb's version contains in-frame clones alone and is incomplete. Among 400,000 or so clones, over 75% were seen once, and the ten largest hold roughly 2%. Sequencing used PBMCs or T cells enriched from blood (not recorded which). These receptors all come from a woman aged 40 to 50 with acute COVID-19.

This clone was detected only a few times. The rearrangement joins TRBV13 to TRBJ2-7, with TRBD1 as a possible D gene (5 bases). The CDR3 is 11 amino acids. Germline V gene lookup returns CDR1 PRHDT and CDR2 FYEKMQ (reference sequence). V dropped 1 base and J dropped 9 bases, with 7 bases sitting between them. The CDR3 DNA reads as TGTGCCAGCAGCTTAGCAGGGCCGCAGTACTTC. This translates into CASSLAGPQYF.

The rearrangement joins TRBV19 to TRBJ2-7, with 9 nucleotides matching TRBD2. Per the germline V gene, CDR1 is LNHDA and CDR2 is SQIVND (reference sequence). J lost 3 bases, V lost 5 bases, and 8 bases had no gene match. CDR3 length equals 15 residues. CDR3 region: CASSLPGLAVYEQYF. Here the CDR3 DNA reads TGTGCCAGTAGTCTACCGGGACTAGCTGTCTACGAGCAGTACTTC.

Note on this clone: Other DNA sequences in this sample translate to the same CDR3. CDR3 loop: CSAQGNTEAFF. The CDR3 nucleotides read TGCAGCGCTCAGGGAAACACTGAAGCTTTCTTT. The chain recombines TRBV29-1 with TRBJ1-1; D is perhaps TRBD1 (5 bases). The germline V gene encodes CDR1 SQVTM and CDR2 ANQGSEA. V was clipped by 7 bases and J by 2 bases, with 8 bases between them. The CDR3 has 11 residues.

CDR3 residues: CASSLRTGRNSPLHF. The CDR3 DNA is TGTGCCAGCAGCCTTCGGACAGGGAGGAATTCACCCCTCCACTTT. This chain joins TRBV14 and TRBJ1-6, with TRBD1 identical over 8 bases. The CDR3 spans 15 residues. Germline-derived CDR1 and CDR2 are SGHDN and FVKESK. With 4 bases clipped from V and 7 bases from J, the junction kept 6 bases outside the gene matches.

V gene TRBV6-4 combines with J gene TRBJ2-2, with 8 bases matching TRBD1. The CDR3 runs 15 residues. Trimming took 6 bases from V and 4 from J; bases not matched to a gene: 7. CDR1 and CDR2 (germline): MRHNA, SNTAGT. The CDR3 DNA follows: TGTGCCAGCAGCGACGGACAGGGTGGCACCGGGGAGCTGTTTTTT. Amino acids: CASSDGQGGTGELFF.

With respect to this clone: Germline is not matched at one junction end, which may reflect a read error. The chain couples TRBV6-5 to TRBJ1-6; 9 bases map to TRBD1. Per germline, CDR1 MNHEY and CDR2 SVGAGI. CDR3 length: 15 residues. CDR3 protein: CASIVGDRDNSPLHF. DNA for the CDR3: TGTGCTAGCATCGTAGGGGACAGGGACAATTCACCCCTCCACTTT.

V gene TRBV29-1 combines with J gene TRBJ2-1; tentatively, D is TRBD2 (5 bases). The V gene lost 0 bases and the J gene lost 0 bases, with 12 bases spanning the gap. The germline V gene has CDR1 SQVTM and CDR2 ANQGSEA. CDR3 size: 16 residues. This CDR3 reads CSVEDPGKSSYNEQFF. The CDR3 region has the DNA TGCAGCGTTGAAGACCCGGGGAAGAGCTCCTACAATGAGCAGTTCTTC.

J is TRBJ2-7 and V is TRBV27, with D perhaps matching TRBD1 (5 bases). This CDR3 has 13 residues. Germline CDR1 and CDR2: MNHEY and SMNVEV (reference sequence). V shed 3 bases and J shed 3 bases, with 9 bases lying between them. CDR3 bases: TGTGCCAGCAGTTTTTCAGGGCTCTACGAGCAGTACTTC. Translated: CASSFSGLYEQYF.

This chain links TRBV2 with TRBJ2-1, with 7 nucleotides matching TRBD2. With 1 base clipped from V and 9 bases from J, the junction kept 6 bases outside the gene matches. CDR1 is SNHLY, CDR2 FYNNEI, per germline. CDR3 length: 14 amino acids. CDR3 protein: CASSEGTRVGEQFF. The CDR3 DNA sequence: TGTGCCAGCAGTGAAGGGACTAGAGTGGGTGAGCAGTTCTTC.

J is TRBJ2-7 and V is TRBV10-3; D ambiguous. The DNA end favors TRBJ2-5, so the J call may be wrong. CDR3 length: 13 residues. Germline V lookup: CDR1 ENHRY, CDR2 SYGVKD. CDR3 nucleotide sequence: TGTGCCATCAGTGAGAAGGTAGAGGAGACCCAGTACTTC. This codes for CAISEKVEETQYF.

This chain links TRBV28 with TRBJ1-4; 8 positions match TRBD1. CDR1 is MDHEN, CDR2 SYDVKM, per germline. CDR3 length: 18 amino acids. Losses at the gene ends were 6 bases for V and 0 bases for J; bases not matched to a gene: 12. The CDR3: CASRFLPGQAATNEKLFF. DNA of the CDR3: TGTGCCAGCAGGTTCCTGCCGGGACAGGCTGCAACTAATGAAAAACTGTTTTTT.

The chain combines TRBV5-1 with TRBJ1-4; D is uncertain. CDR1 and CDR2 (germline): SGHRS, YFSETQ. The CDR3 has 13 residues. V gave up 0 bases and J gave up 7 bases, with 7 bases separating them. The CDR3 loop reads CASSLDVGEKLFF. As DNA, the CDR3 is TGCGCCAGCAGCTTGGATGTCGGTGAAAAACTGTTTTTT.

The rearrangement links TRBV19 to TRBJ2-1, with 11 bases aligning to TRBD2. Per germline, CDR1 LNHDA and CDR2 SQIVND (reference sequence). The CDR3 extends over 18 amino acids. The V and J ends lost 5 bases and 7 bases, in that order; junction bases with no gene match: 16. This chain's CDR3 is CASSAWASGGHSTNEQFF. As DNA, the CDR3 is TGTGCCAGTAGTGCTTGGGCTAGCGGGGGGCACAGTACTAATGAGCAGTTCTTC.

The J gene is TRBJ2-7, the V gene TRBV12-5, with D perhaps TRBD1 (6 bases). Germline lookup yields CDR1 LGHNT and CDR2 FRNRAP. CDR3 length: 13 amino acids. V lost 2 bases and J lost 5, with 10 bases in between. CDR3 sequence reads: CASGLTGSNEQYF. DNA of the CDR3: TGTGCTAGTGGTTTGACAGGGTCGAACGAGCAGTACTTC.